The 30 T cell receptor beta chains given below trace back to one sample, sequenced in a study of blood T cell repertoires in COVID-19. Clones were sequenced by immunoSEQ multiplex PCR, and TCRdb holds only the in-frame ones, with some missing. The profile shows some 30,000 clones, roughly 90% of them singletons. The sequenced sample consisted of peripheral blood. These TCRs come from a human donor in a cohort sampled during active COVID-19.

V is TRBV4-1 and J is TRBJ2-7; 9 nucleotides match TRBD2. This CDR3 region has 16 residues. Germline V gene lookup returns CDR1 MGHRA and CDR2 YSYEKL. The V segment lost 1 base and the J segment 3 bases; nucleotides outside the gene matches: 7. The CDR3 DNA reads as TGCGCCAGCAGCCAAGGTTTGACTAGCGGTGTCTACGAGCAGTACTTC. This sequence encodes CASSQGLTSGVYEQYF.

The V call is TRBV3-1 (or the pseudogene TRBV3-2), the J call TRBJ2-6; 7 bases agree with TRBD2. J lost 1 base, V lost 11 bases, and 17 bases had no gene match. There are 18 residues in the CDR3. Germline V CDR1 and CDR2: LGHDT, YNNKEL (reference sequence). CDR3 amino acids: CAARERGGHPSGANVLTF. The CDR3 DNA sequence: TGTGCCGCCCGGGAGCGGGGCGGCCACCCTTCTGGGGCCAACGTCCTGACTTTC.

The gene calls are TRBV7-9 and TRBJ2-3; perhaps TRBD2 as D (5 bases). The CDR3 has 16 amino acids. Germline values: CDR1 SEHNR, CDR2 FQNEAQ (reference sequence). The V gene lost 6 bases and the J gene lost 1 base, with 17 bases spanning the gap. CDR3 in amino acids: CASSRPLTGGTDTQYF. CDR3 DNA: TGTGCCAGCAGTCGCCCCCTGACCGGGGGCACAGATACGCAGTATTTT. Complete variable domain (other parts from reference TRBV7-9 and TRBJ2-3): DTGVSQNPRHKITKRGQNVTFRCDPISEHNRLYWYRQTLGQGPEFLTYFQNEAQLEKSRLLSDRFSAERPKGSFSTLEIQRTEQGDSAMYLCASSRPLTGGTDTQYFGPGTRLTVL.

V is TRBV24-1 and J is TRBJ2-5; a weak D match, TRBD2 (5 bases). Germline-derived CDR1 and CDR2 are KGHDR and SFDVKD. The V gene lost 2 bases and the J gene lost 6 bases, with 12 bases spanning the gap. This CDR3 has 14 amino acids. The CDR3 region has the DNA TGTGCCACCAGTGATTCCCTAGCTTCGAAGACCCAGTACTTC. Translating it yields CATSDSLASKTQYF.

The CDR3 sequence is CASSQDPGGGSPLHF. The DNA of the CDR3 is TGCGCCAGCAGCCAAGATCCCGGGGGAGGGTCACCCCTCCACTTT. This chain uses TRBV4-3 with TRBJ1-6, with D possibly TRBD1 on 5 matching bases. CDR3 length: 15 amino acids. The V end was cut by 0 bases, the J end by 10 bases, with 13 bases between. Germline values: CDR1 LGHNA, CDR2 YSLEER.

The J gene is TRBJ1-6, the V gene TRBV25-1; D might be TRBD1 (5 bases). CDR3 length: 14 amino acids. With 3 bases removed from V and 6 bases from J, the gap between germline ends came to 9 bases. The V gene's germline CDR1 is MGHDK and CDR2 SYGVNS. CDR3 sequence (DNA): TGTGCCAGCAGTGACCAGGGCGGTAATTCACCCCTCCACTTT. The encoded protein is CASSDQGGNSPLHF.

The genes are TRBV3-1 (or the pseudogene TRBV3-2) and TRBJ2-5, with 10 bases that match TRBD2. Trimming removed 4 bases from V and 1 base from J; junction bases left unmatched: 9. From germline, CDR1 is LGHDT and CDR2 YNNKEL (reference sequence). This CDR3 is 17 amino acids long. The CDR3 bases are TGTGCCAGCAGCCCCCCCCCGAGACTAGCGGGCCAAGAGACCCAGTACTTC. Translated, it gives CASSPPPRLAGQETQYF.

The chain has TRBV19 and TRBJ1-1; D is possibly TRBD1 (5 bases). V lost 2 bases, J lost 7 bases, and 20 bases lay in between. Germline-derived CDR1 and CDR2 are LNHDA and SQIVND (reference sequence). The CDR3 runs to 16 residues. The CDR3 here is CASSIHRARPGGEAFF. The CDR3, as DNA: TGTGCCAGTAGTATACACAGAGCCCGTCCGGGGGGTGAAGCTTTCTTT.

The CDR3 protein is CASMGQGAYEQYF. CDR3 nucleotide sequence: TGTGCCAGCATGGGACAGGGGGCTTACGAGCAGTACTTC. This rearrangement joins TRBV2 to TRBJ2-7, with 12 positions matching TRBD1. The CDR3 sequence is 13 residues long. In germline, CDR1 is SNHLY, CDR2 FYNNEI. Trimming cost V 7 bases and J 4 bases; bases outside gene matches: 2.

This clone was counted only a few times. CDR3 DNA sequence: TGTGCCAGCAGTTACAGGAGGTCTGGGAATTCACCCCTCCACTTT. It is translated as CASSYRRSGNSPLHF. V is TRBV6-5 and J is TRBJ1-6; D uncertain. In germline, CDR1 is MNHEY, CDR2 SVGAGI. Trimming cost V 2 bases and J 7 bases, with 12 bases left between them. The CDR3 length is 15 residues.

The chain joins TRBV7-9 to TRBJ2-2; the match to TRBD1 covers 10 bases. The germline V gene encodes CDR1 SEHNR and CDR2 FQNEAQ (reference sequence). Trimming cost V 4 bases and J 4 bases; bases outside gene matches: 9. The CDR3 is 17 amino acids. The CDR3 sequence: CASSSPPGTGVTGELFF. The CDR3 nucleotides read TGTGCCAGCAGCTCCCCCCCCGGGACAGGGGTCACCGGGGAGCTGTTTTTT.

This chain connects TRBV5-8 to TRBJ2-4; D possibly corresponds to TRBD1 (5 bases). V was trimmed by 0 bases and J by 6 bases, leaving 10 bases between them. Germline-derived CDR1 and CDR2 are SGHTS and YDEGEE. CDR3 length: 14 residues. CDR3 nucleotides: TGTGCCAGCAGCTTGGGACAGCTGCGAAACATTCAGTACTTC. Its protein is CASSLGQLRNIQYF.

This chain uses TRBV4-2 with TRBJ2-3, with TRBD2 matching 7 bases. The V segment lost 3 bases and the J segment 2 bases; nucleotides outside the gene matches: 5. CDR1 and CDR2 (germline): LGHNA, YNFKEQ. The CDR3 totals 15 residues. The CDR3 region has the DNA TGTGCCAGCAGCCACCAGCGGGGCCTCACAGATACGCAGTATTTT. It codes for CASSHQRGLTDTQYF.

The CDR3 nucleotides read TGCAGCGTTGGTACCGGGAGTGGGAATCAGCCCCAGCATTTT. Encoded protein: CSVGTGSGNQPQHF. This sequence joins TRBV29-1 and TRBJ1-5; no firm D call. Germline CDR1 is SQVTM and CDR2 is ANQGSEA. This CDR3 has 14 amino acids. The V end was cut by 4 bases, the J end by 4 bases, with 14 bases between.

This chain uses TRBV7-2 with TRBJ2-6; 7 nucleotides line up with TRBD1. V lost 6 bases and J lost 0; bases outside the gene matches: 5. The CDR3 is made up of 16 amino acids. The germline V gene encodes CDR1 SGHTA and CDR2 FQGNSA. CDR3 DNA: TGTGCCAGCAGGGGACAGCGCCTCTCTGGGGCCAACGTCCTGACTTTC. It encodes CASRGQRLSGANVLTF.

V and J are TRBV11-1 and TRBJ2-5, with 7 bases matching TRBD2. Per germline, CDR1 SGHAT and CDR2 FQDESV (reference sequence). The CDR3 length is 13 residues. The V gene end was trimmed by 1 base and the J gene end by 4 bases; junction bases not matched to a gene: 0. CDR3 sequence reads: CASSLGLAETQYF. CDR3 coding DNA: TGTGCCAGCAGCTTAGGACTAGCAGAGACCCAGTACTTC.

The chain links TRBV10-3 to TRBJ2-5, with D maybe TRBD1 (6 bases). Germline CDR1 is ENHRY and CDR2 is SYGVKD. V was trimmed by 11 bases and J by 5 bases, leaving 15 bases between them. The CDR3 consists of 12 residues. The CDR3 nucleotides read TGTGCCGCAAGGACAGCCGGCGAGACCCAGTACTTC. It yields the protein CAARTAGETQYF.

This clone has only one observation. V gene TRBV7-2 combines with J gene TRBJ2-1; 12 bases line up with TRBD2. The CDR3 extends over 15 amino acids. Germline trimming cut 1 base from V and 11 bases from J; bases unmatched to any gene: 6. CDR1 and CDR2 (germline): SGHTA, FQGNSA. CDR3 loop: CASSLGLAGALKQFF. In DNA, the CDR3 is TGTGCCAGCAGCTTAGGACTAGCGGGGGCCCTAAAGCAGTTCTTC. The variable domain in full, with the rest retrieved from reference TRBV7-2 and TRBJ2-1, is GAGVSQSPSNKVTEKGKDVELRCDPISGHTALYWYRQSLGQGLEFLIYFQGNSAPDKSGLPSDRFSAERTGGSVSTLTIQRTQQEDSAVYLCASSLGLAGALKQFFGPGTRLTVL.

This chain uses TRBV14 with TRBJ2-5, with 7 bases that match TRBD1. This CDR3 region has 14 residues. From germline, CDR1 is SGHDN and CDR2 FVKESK. V lost 4 bases and J lost 2; bases outside the gene matches: 4. The CDR3 region has the DNA TGTGCCAGCAGCCGAGACAGGGTGCAAGAGACCCAGTACTTC. Encoded protein: CASSRDRVQETQYF. The complete variable domain, with remaining parts taken from reference TRBV14 and TRBJ2-5, reads EAGVTQFPSHSVIEKGQTVTLRCDPISGHDNLYWYRRVMGKEIKFLLHFVKESKQDESGMPNNRFLAERTGGTYSTLKVQPAELEDSGVYFCASSRDRVQETQYFGPGTRLLVL.

This chain connects TRBV18 to TRBJ1-1, with D possibly matching TRBD1 (5 bases). The V gene's germline CDR1 is KGHSH and CDR2 LQKENI. V lost 6 bases and J lost 1, with 15 bases in between. This CDR3 region has 15 residues. The CDR3 sequence is CASSEQKGRNTEAFF. The CDR3 DNA is TGTGCCAGCTCCGAGCAAAAGGGGCGGAACACTGAAGCTTTCTTT.

The rearrangement uses TRBV6-2 or TRBV6-3 and TRBJ1-1; D is undetermined. Trimming took 2 bases from V and 6 from J, leaving 4 bases between them. Germline V gene data show CDR1 as MNHEY and CDR2 as SVGEGT. This CDR3 comprises 11 residues. The CDR3 here is CASSYLSEAFF. In nucleotides, the CDR3 is TGTGCCAGCAGTTACCTGTCTGAAGCTTTCTTT.

The chain carries TRBV6-5 and TRBJ2-7; 8 positions match TRBD2. CDR1 MNHEY and CDR2 SVGAGI come from the germline V gene. The CDR3 loop spans 14 amino acids. The junction had 5 bases not matched to a gene; V was cut back by 7 bases and J by 0 bases. The CDR3 region has the DNA TGTGCCAGCATGGCGGGGGGAAGCTCCTACGAGCAGTACTTC. It translates to CASMAGGSSYEQYF.

The rearrangement joins TRBV7-3 to TRBJ2-3, with a tentative D call TRBD2 (6 bases). The CDR3 consists of 14 residues. Germline CDR1 reads SGHTA; CDR2 reads FQGTGA. With 2 bases removed from V and 1 base from J, the gap between germline ends came to 7 bases. CDR3 region: CASSLAGRTDTQYF. Written as DNA, the CDR3 is TGTGCCAGCAGCTTAGCGGGACGCACAGATACGCAGTATTTT.

The chain joins TRBV19 to TRBJ1-3; D remains ambiguous. Trimming took off 5 bases at V and 4 bases at J, with 18 bases between the two ends. CDR3 length equals 16 residues. Germline V lookup: CDR1 LNHDA, CDR2 SQIVND (reference sequence). CDR3 protein: CASSPGLIYTGNTIYF. The DNA for the CDR3 is TGTGCCAGTAGTCCCGGACTGATCTATACAGGAAACACCATATATTTT.

V and J are TRBV11-1 and TRBJ2-7, with D uncertain. The CDR3 is 12 amino acids. Per germline, CDR1 SGHAT and CDR2 FQDESV (reference sequence). V lost 5 bases, J lost 1 base, and 6 bases lay in between. DNA of the CDR3: TGTGCCAGCAGCCTAACGTCCTACGAGCAGTACTTC. Translated: CASSLTSYEQYF.

The chain uses TRBV10-1 and TRBJ2-5, with 10 bases fitting TRBD1. V lost 4 bases, J lost 3 bases, and 2 bases stayed unmatched. CDR1 and CDR2 (germline): WNHNN, SYGVQD (reference sequence). This CDR3 region has 14 residues. CDR3 in DNA: TGCGCCAGCAGTGTAGGACAGGGGGAAGAGACCCAGTACTTC. It specifies CASSVGQGEETQYF.

CDR3 DNA sequence: TGCGCCAGCAGCCTCCTTGCAGAAACCCAGTACTTC. Translated: CASSLLAETQYF. The rearrangement joins TRBV5-1 to TRBJ2-5; no clear D gene. Deletions cut 4 bases from V and 8 bases from J, with 12 bases between. Germline V gene data show CDR1 as SGHRS and CDR2 as YFSETQ. CDR3 length: 12 residues. Supplemented by reference TRBV5-1 and TRBJ2-5, the full variable domain reads KAGVTQTPRYLIKTRGQQVTLSCSPISGHRSVSWYQQTPGQGLQFLFEYFSETQRNKGNFPGRFSGRQFSNSRSEMNVSTLELGDSALYLCASSLLAETQYFGPGTRLLVL.

This clone was detected only once. V and J are TRBV5-4 and TRBJ1-1; D uncertain. V lost 3 bases and J 3 bases, leaving 9 bases between the germline ends. From germline, CDR1 is SGHNT and CDR2 YYREEE (reference sequence). The CDR3 totals 13 residues. Here the CDR3 reads CASSSLRDTEAFF. CDR3 bases: TGTGCCAGCAGCTCCTTACGGGACACTGAAGCTTTCTTT.

V gene TRBV6-5 combines with J gene TRBJ1-1; D possibly corresponds to TRBD1 (5 bases). The CDR3 is 13 residues long. Germline CDR1 MNHEY, CDR2 SVGAGI. V was cut by 6 bases and J by 4 bases, with 12 bases left in between. Here the CDR3 DNA reads TGTGCCAGCAGGCGAGAAGGGGTCACTGAAGCTTTCTTT. This gives the protein CASRREGVTEAFF.

The chain combines TRBV19 with TRBJ1-4, with 7 bases that match TRBD1. The CDR3 totals 15 residues. Germline CDR1 and CDR2: LNHDA and SQIVND (reference sequence). V was pared by 5 bases and J by 5 bases, with 8 bases of the junction left unmatched. This CDR3 reads CASSAPDRRNEKLFF. The CDR3 bases are TGTGCCAGTAGTGCCCCGGACAGGAGAAATGAAAAACTGTTTTTT.